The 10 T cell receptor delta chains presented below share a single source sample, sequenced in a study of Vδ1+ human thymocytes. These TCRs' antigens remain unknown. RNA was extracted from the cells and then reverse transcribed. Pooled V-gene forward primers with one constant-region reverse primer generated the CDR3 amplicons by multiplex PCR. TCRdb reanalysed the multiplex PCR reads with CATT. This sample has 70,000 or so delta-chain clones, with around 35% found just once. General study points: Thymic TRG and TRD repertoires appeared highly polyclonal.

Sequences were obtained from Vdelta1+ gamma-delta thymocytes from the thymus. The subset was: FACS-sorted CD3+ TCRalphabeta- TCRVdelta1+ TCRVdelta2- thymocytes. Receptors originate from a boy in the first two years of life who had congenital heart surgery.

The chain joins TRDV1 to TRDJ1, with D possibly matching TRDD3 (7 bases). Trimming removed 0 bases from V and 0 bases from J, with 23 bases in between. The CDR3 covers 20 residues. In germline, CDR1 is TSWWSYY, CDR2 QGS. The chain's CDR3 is CALGELGLLRWGPHTDKLIF. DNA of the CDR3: TGTGCTCTTGGGGAACTCGGTCTCCTACGCTGGGGGCCTCACACCGATAAACTCATCTTT.

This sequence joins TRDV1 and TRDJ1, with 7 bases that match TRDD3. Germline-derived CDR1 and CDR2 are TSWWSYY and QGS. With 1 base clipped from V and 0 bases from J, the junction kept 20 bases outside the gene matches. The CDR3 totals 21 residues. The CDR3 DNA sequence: TGTGCTCTTGGGGAACAACTCCACTACGGGTACTGGGGAGGATACACCGATAAACTCATCTTT. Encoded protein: CALGEQLHYGYWGGYTDKLIF.

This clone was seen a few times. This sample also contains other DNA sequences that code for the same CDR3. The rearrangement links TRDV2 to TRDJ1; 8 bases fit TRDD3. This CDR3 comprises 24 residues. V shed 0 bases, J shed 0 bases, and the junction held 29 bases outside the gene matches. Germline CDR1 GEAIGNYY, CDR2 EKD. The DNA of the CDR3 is TGTGCCTGTGACACCTGTTATCGGCAGGAAACTGGGGGTCACCCCGGACAGTACACCGATAAACTCATCTTT. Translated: CACDTCYRQETGGHPGQYTDKLIF.

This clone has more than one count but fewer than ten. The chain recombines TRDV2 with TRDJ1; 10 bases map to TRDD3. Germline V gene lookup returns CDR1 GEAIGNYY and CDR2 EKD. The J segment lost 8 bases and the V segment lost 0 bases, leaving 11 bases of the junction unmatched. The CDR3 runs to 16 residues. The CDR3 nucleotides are TGTGCCTGTGACACCTTGGCAGGGGGATACGTGTGCAAACTCATCTTT. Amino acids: CACDTLAGGYVCKLIF.

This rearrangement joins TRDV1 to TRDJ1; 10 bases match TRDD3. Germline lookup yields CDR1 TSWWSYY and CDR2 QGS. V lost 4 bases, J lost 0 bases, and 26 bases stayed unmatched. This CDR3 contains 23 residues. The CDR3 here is CALGGPRVKDPTTGGWYTDKLIF. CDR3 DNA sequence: TGTGCTCTTGGGGGCCCTCGTGTTAAGGATCCTACTACTGGGGGATGGTACACCGATAAACTCATCTTT.

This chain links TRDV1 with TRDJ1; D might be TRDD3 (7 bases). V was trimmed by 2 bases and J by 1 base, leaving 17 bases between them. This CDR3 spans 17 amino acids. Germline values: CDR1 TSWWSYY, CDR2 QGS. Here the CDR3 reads CALGESPTDWGTDKLIF. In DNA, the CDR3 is TGTGCTCTTGGGGAAAGTCCTACCGACTGGGGCACCGATAAACTCATCTTT.

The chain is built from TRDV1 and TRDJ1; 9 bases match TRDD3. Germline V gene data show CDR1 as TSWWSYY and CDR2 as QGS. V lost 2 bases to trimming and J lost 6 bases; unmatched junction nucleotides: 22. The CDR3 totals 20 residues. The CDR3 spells CALGESRPSLYLLGEYKLIF. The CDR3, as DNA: TGTGCTCTTGGGGAATCCCGGCCTTCCTTGTACCTACTGGGGGAGTATAAACTCATCTTT.

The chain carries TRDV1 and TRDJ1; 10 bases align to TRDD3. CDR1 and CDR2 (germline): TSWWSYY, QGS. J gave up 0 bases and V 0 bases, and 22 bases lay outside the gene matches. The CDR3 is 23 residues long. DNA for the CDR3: TGTGCTCTTGGGGAACTCCGGCGGGACTGGGGGATTACCCCCACCGGGTACACCGATAAACTCATCTTT. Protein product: CALGELRRDWGITPTGYTDKLIF.

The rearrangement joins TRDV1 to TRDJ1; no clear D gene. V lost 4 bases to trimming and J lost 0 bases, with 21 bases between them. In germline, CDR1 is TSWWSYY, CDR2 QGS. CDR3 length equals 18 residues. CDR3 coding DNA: TGTGCTCTTGGGGCCCCCCTCGATGGACCCCTTTACACCGATAAACTCATCTTT. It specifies CALGAPLDGPLYTDKLIF.

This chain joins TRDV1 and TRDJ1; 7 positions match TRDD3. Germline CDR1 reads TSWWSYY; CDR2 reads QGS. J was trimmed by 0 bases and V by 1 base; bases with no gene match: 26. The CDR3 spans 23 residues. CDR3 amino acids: CALGEPKLAHPHGYAGYTDKLIF. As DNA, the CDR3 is TGTGCTCTTGGGGAACCTAAACTGGCTCACCCCCATGGATACGCCGGGTACACCGATAAACTCATCTTT.